This entry lists 18 T cell receptor beta chains sequenced from one sample in a study of cytomegalovirus exposure and HLA in healthy donors. TCRdb's table, derived via immunoSEQ multiplex PCR, lists solely in-frame clones and lacks some. The sample lists about 360,000 clones; about nine tenths were seen once. Specimen: PBMCs. The source is a woman aged 18-29 years in good health and CMV-seronegative.

The V and J genes are TRBV9 and TRBJ2-1, with TRBD2 matching 8 bases. Germline V gene sequence: CDR1 SGDLS, CDR2 YYNGEE. The CDR3 sequence is 15 residues long. V shed 4 bases, J shed 7 bases, and the junction held 10 bases outside the gene matches. CDR3 residues: CASSLRLAGFNEQFF. The CDR3 DNA sequence: TGTGCCAGCAGCCTCCGGCTAGCGGGTTTTAATGAGCAGTTCTTC. Combining the CDR3 with reference TRBV9 and TRBJ2-1 gives the whole variable domain DSGVTQTPKHLITATGQRVTLRCSPRSGDLSVYWYQQSLDQGLQFLIQYYNGEERAKGNILERFSAQQFPDLHSELNLSSLELGDSALYFCASSLRLAGFNEQFFGPGTRLTVL.

The chain couples TRBV9 to TRBJ2-1; D not resolved. CDR3 size: 14 residues. The V end lost 0 bases, the J end lost 3 bases, and 7 bases lay between the germline ends. The germline V gene encodes CDR1 SGDLS and CDR2 YYNGEE. Written as DNA, the CDR3 is TGTGCCAGCAGCGTAGGCGAGTACTACAATGAGCAGTTCTTC. Its protein product is CASSVGEYYNEQFF.

This clone was seen once. CDR3 loop: CASSFGGTETQYF. In DNA form, the CDR3 reads TGTGCCAGCAGCTTCGGGGGGACTGAGACCCAGTACTTC. V is TRBV7-9 and J is TRBJ2-5, with 7 bases lining up with TRBD2. The germline V gene encodes CDR1 SEHNR and CDR2 FQNEAQ (reference sequence). The V and J ends lost 3 bases and 5 bases, in that order; junction bases with no gene match: 3. The CDR3 extends over 13 amino acids.

The count of this clone is one. The chain couples TRBV2 to TRBJ2-5; 8 bases line up with TRBD1. Germline V lookup: CDR1 SNHLY, CDR2 FYNNEI. V shed 6 bases, J shed 5 bases, and the junction held 11 bases outside the gene matches. The CDR3 extends over 15 amino acids. DNA for the CDR3: TGTGCCAGCAGAGGGGAGCAGGGGGCAGGGGAGACCCAGTACTTC. Amino acids: CASRGEQGAGETQYF.

This clone was seen just once. The J gene is TRBJ1-1, the V gene TRBV5-4, with no clear D. This CDR3 spans 15 amino acids. Trimming removed 3 bases at V and 1 base at J, with 13 bases between. Germline values: CDR1 SGHNT, CDR2 YYREEE (reference sequence). DNA for the CDR3: TGTGCCAGCAGCTACAGCCCGGCGGGGAACACTGAAGCTTTCTTT. Translated: CASSYSPAGNTEAFF. Complete variable domain (other parts from reference TRBV5-4 and TRBJ1-1): ETGVTQSPTHLIKTRGQQVTLRCSSQSGHNTVSWYQQALGQGPQFIFQYYREEENGRGNFPPRFSGLQFPNYSSELNVNALELDDSALYLCASSYSPAGNTEAFFGQGTRLTVV.

This chain uses TRBV29-1 with TRBJ2-7, with 7 bases identical to TRBD2. There are 13 residues in the CDR3. The germline V gene has CDR1 SQVTM and CDR2 ANQGSEA. V lost 3 bases to trimming and J lost 6 bases; unmatched junction nucleotides: 8. The CDR3 coding sequence is TGCAGCGTTGATTCGGGTTCGGGGGGCGAGCAGTACTTC. This sequence encodes CSVDSGSGGEQYF.

The chain joins TRBV7-6 to TRBJ1-1, with D perhaps matching TRBD1 (5 bases). Trimming removed 5 bases at V and 3 bases at J, with 16 bases between. The length of the CDR3 is 15 residues. Germline CDR1 and CDR2: SGHVS and FNYEAQ. CDR3 in amino acids: CASSDRLGQDTEAFF. The CDR3 DNA follows: TGTGCCAGCAGCGACCGATTGGGGCAGGACACTGAAGCTTTCTTT.

The genes are TRBV30 and TRBJ2-2, with 7 bases that match TRBD1. The trim removed 7 bases at V and 5 bases at J, leaving 7 bases unmatched. CDR1 GTSNPN and CDR2 SVGIG come from the germline V gene (reference sequence). There are 13 residues in the CDR3. DNA for the CDR3: TGTGCCTTTGACAGGGTTGGGACCGGGGAGCTGTTTTTT. Translated, it gives CAFDRVGTGELFF. Complete variable domain (other parts from reference TRBV30 and TRBJ2-2): SQTIHQWPATLVQPVGSPLSLECTVEGTSNPNLYWYRQAAGRGLQLLFYSVGIGQISSEVPQNLSASRPQDRQFILSSKKLLLSDSGFYLCAFDRVGTGELFFGEGSRLTVL.

The chain couples TRBV7-6 to TRBJ1-1; TRBD1 is a possible D gene (5 bases). CDR1 is SGHVS, CDR2 FNYEAQ, per germline. Trimming stripped 5 bases from V and 7 bases from J, with 11 bases between. This CDR3 is 12 amino acids long. In DNA, the CDR3 is TGTGCCAGCAGCCCTCGGGGGGGTGAAGCTTTCTTT. Its translation is CASSPRGGEAFF.

The rearrangement links TRBV10-3 to TRBJ2-5; D is undetermined. Germline V gene sequence: CDR1 ENHRY, CDR2 SYGVKD. V was cut by 5 bases and J by 1 base, with 8 bases left in between. CDR3 length equals 13 residues. The CDR3 loop reads CAISPGSQETQYF. Here the CDR3 DNA reads TGTGCCATCAGTCCAGGTTCCCAAGAGACCCAGTACTTC.

The chain is built from TRBV27 and TRBJ2-5; a weak D match, TRBD2 (6 bases). Germline V gene lookup returns CDR1 MNHEY and CDR2 SMNVEV (reference sequence). The CDR3 loop spans 16 amino acids. Trimming stripped 3 bases from V and 8 bases from J, with 22 bases between. The CDR3 DNA reads TGTGCCAGCAGTTTCTCTCCAGACGGGCGGCGGGGAACCCAGTACTTC. It encodes CASSFSPDGRRGTQYF.

J is TRBJ1-5 and V is TRBV5-8; a weak D match, TRBD1 (5 bases). The CDR3 covers 15 residues. Trimming stripped 1 base from V and 3 bases from J, with 11 bases between. Germline V lookup: CDR1 SGHTS, CDR2 YDEGEE. CDR3 coding DNA: TGTGCCAGCAGCTTGTGGGGGGACCTCAATCAGCCCCAGCATTTT. It specifies CASSLWGDLNQPQHF.

The chain employs TRBV4-2 and TRBJ2-3; the D gene is possibly TRBD2 (6 bases). This CDR3 is 16 amino acids long. The germline V and J ends were trimmed by 0 bases and 4 bases, with 14 bases remaining between them. Germline CDR1 and CDR2: LGHNA and YNFKEQ. CDR3 in DNA: TGTGCCAGCAGCCAAGATCCTAGCGCCTTGCCAGATACGCAGTATTTT. Amino acid sequence: CASSQDPSALPDTQYF.

The CDR3 DNA reads TGTGCCAGCAGTTTTGGCGGGAGTGCCTACGAGCAGTACTTC. It yields the protein CASSFGGSAYEQYF. This rearrangement joins TRBV27 to TRBJ2-7, with 7 bases that match TRBD2. Trimming removed 3 bases from V and 2 bases from J; junction bases left unmatched: 4. CDR1 and CDR2 from the germline V gene are MNHEY and SMNVEV (reference sequence). CDR3 size: 14 residues.

The rearrangement uses TRBV30 and TRBJ2-7; D is unresolved. Per germline, CDR1 GTSNPN and CDR2 SVGIG (reference sequence). The CDR3 length is 16 residues. V was pared by 3 bases and J by 3 bases, with 21 bases between. CDR3 bases: TGTGCCTGGAGCCCCCGCAGTCCCCAGCGCCTCTACGAGCAGTACTTC. Protein sequence: CAWSPRSPQRLYEQYF.

This chain links TRBV2 with TRBJ2-4; D call uncertain. The CDR3 consists of 13 residues. V lost 3 bases, J lost 6 bases, and 9 bases lay in between. Germline loops: CDR1 SNHLY, CDR2 FYNNEI. The CDR3 loop is CASSDVIRNIQYF. Here the CDR3 DNA reads TGTGCCAGCAGTGATGTTATCAGAAACATTCAGTACTTC.

The chain carries TRBV10-3 and TRBJ1-4, with a possible D match to TRBD1 (6 bases). This CDR3 spans 10 amino acids. Per germline, CDR1 ENHRY and CDR2 SYGVKD. The V and J ends lost 10 bases and 14 bases respectively, with 14 bases between them. This CDR3 is CATGDRWLFF. The DNA for the CDR3 is TGTGCCACCGGCGACAGGTGGCTGTTTTTT.

The chain recombines TRBV6-5 with TRBJ2-7; a possible D gene is TRBD1 (5 bases). V lost 5 bases and J 2 bases, leaving 16 bases between the germline ends. The CDR3 consists of 15 residues. The germline V gene encodes CDR1 MNHEY and CDR2 SVGAGI. CDR3 in amino acids: CASSPTGPMAYEQYF. CDR3 DNA: TGTGCCAGCAGTCCCACAGGCCCCATGGCCTACGAGCAGTACTTC.